This passage covers 9 T cell receptor beta chains from one sample sequenced in a study of cytomegalovirus exposure and HLA in healthy donors (TCRdb year 2017). Preparation of the library involved the immunoSEQ multiplex PCR assay. A mixture of 60 forward primers for TCR Vbeta segments and 13 reverse primers for TCR Jbeta segments was used in the multiplex PCR. What TCRdb holds here is the immuneACCESS table cut down to in-frame rearrangements. Part of the clones is not present; checked against another copy, under half of the missing clones reflect an unresolved V gene, and the others are unexplained. The sample contains nearly 110,000 clones, more than 70% of them found a single time. About 2.5% of the sample lies in the top ten. Source material: PBMCs. These receptors all stem from a man aged 18 to 29 in good health and CMV-seronegative.

V usage is TRBV29-1 and J usage is TRBJ2-7, with 8 bases fitting TRBD2. Trimming removed 2 bases from V and 5 bases from J; junction bases left unmatched: 5. The germline V gene has CDR1 SQVTM and CDR2 ANQGSEA. The CDR3 consists of 13 residues. CDR3 nucleotide sequence: TGCAGCGTTGAACCCAGCGGGAGCAACGAGCAGTACTTC. Encoded protein: CSVEPSGSNEQYF.

The chain joins TRBV6-4 to TRBJ2-1, with TRBD2 as a possible D gene (7 bases). Trimming shortened V by 4 bases and J by 8 bases, and 15 bases separated the two germline ends. CDR3 size: 14 residues. Germline V CDR1 and CDR2: MRHNA, SNTAGT. CDR3 amino acids: CASSGGGDLYEQFF. In DNA form, the CDR3 reads TGTGCCAGCAGTGGAGGGGGGGACTTATATGAGCAGTTCTTC.

The chain couples TRBV5-4 to TRBJ2-7; perhaps TRBD2 as D (7 bases). The CDR3 runs to 15 residues. V was pared by 2 bases and J by 1 base, with 13 bases between. Germline values: CDR1 SGHNT, CDR2 YYREEE (reference sequence). CDR3 DNA sequence: TGTGCCAGCAGCTTCGTGGGGGGGCAGTCCTACGAGCAGTACTTC. Translation: CASSFVGGQSYEQYF.

The rearrangement uses TRBV5-1 and TRBJ1-2; 8 nucleotides agree with TRBD1. Germline CDR1 is SGHRS and CDR2 is YFSETQ. The CDR3 spans 15 residues. V shed 4 bases, J shed 8 bases, and the junction held 13 bases outside the gene matches. The CDR3 region is CASSLGRQGNKGYTF. CDR3 nucleotides: TGCGCCAGCAGCCTTGGGAGACAGGGGAATAAAGGCTACACCTTC.

The chain couples TRBV6-1 to TRBJ1-2; D is possibly TRBD1 (6 bases). CDR1 and CDR2 from the germline V gene are MNHNS and SASEGT. V lost 6 bases and J lost 2, with 16 bases in between. This CDR3 is built from 15 residues. Written as DNA, the CDR3 is TGTGCCAGCAGATCTGAATCGGGGACAAACTATGGCTACACCTTC. Its protein product is CASRSESGTNYGYTF.

The chain has TRBV5-4 and TRBJ2-7, with D possibly TRBD1 on 6 matching bases. The germline V gene encodes CDR1 SGHNT and CDR2 YYREEE (reference sequence). Trimming pared 0 bases from V and 0 bases from J, leaving 7 bases between. The CDR3 is 14 amino acids. For the CDR3, the DNA is TGTGCCAGCAGCTTGGGGGACACCTCCTACGAGCAGTACTTC. Its protein product is CASSLGDTSYEQYF. The entire variable domain, with the rest obtained from reference TRBV5-4 and TRBJ2-7, is as follows: ETGVTQSPTHLIKTRGQQVTLRCSSQSGHNTVSWYQQALGQGPQFIFQYYREEENGRGNFPPRFSGLQFPNYSSELNVNALELDDSALYLCASSLGDTSYEQYFGPGTRLTVT.

The J gene is TRBJ2-1, the V gene TRBV2; a possible D gene is TRBD1 (5 bases). The V gene lost 6 bases and the J gene lost 9 bases, with 9 bases spanning the gap. This CDR3 comprises 11 residues. CDR1 SNHLY and CDR2 FYNNEI come from the germline V gene. The CDR3: CASSAQGEQFF. In nucleotides, the CDR3 is TGTGCCAGCAGCGCGCAGGGTGAGCAGTTCTTC.

As DNA, the CDR3 is TGTGCCAGCAGCGAACAGGGAAATGGCTACACCTTC. The encoded protein is CASSEQGNGYTF. The chain links TRBV7-2 to TRBJ1-2; possible D gene TRBD1, 6 bases. The germline CDR1 and CDR2 sequences are SGHTA and FQGNSA. V was clipped by 5 bases and J by 6 bases, with 10 bases between them. This CDR3 has 12 residues.

This chain connects TRBV18 to TRBJ2-5, with TRBD2 as a possible D gene (5 bases). This CDR3 is 14 amino acids long. Germline values: CDR1 KGHSH, CDR2 LQKENI. V dropped 0 bases and J dropped 6 bases, with 11 bases sitting between them. DNA of the CDR3: TGTGCCAGCTCACCACCGCCTAGCCCTCAGACCCAGTACTTC. Translated: CASSPPPSPQTQYF. The complete variable domain, with remaining parts taken from reference TRBV18 and TRBJ2-5, reads NAGVMQNPRHLVRRRGQEARLRCSPMKGHSHVYWYRQLPEEGLKFMVYLQKENIIDESGMPKERFSAEFPKEGPSILRIQQVVRGDSAAYFCASSPPPSPQTQYFGPGTRLLVL.